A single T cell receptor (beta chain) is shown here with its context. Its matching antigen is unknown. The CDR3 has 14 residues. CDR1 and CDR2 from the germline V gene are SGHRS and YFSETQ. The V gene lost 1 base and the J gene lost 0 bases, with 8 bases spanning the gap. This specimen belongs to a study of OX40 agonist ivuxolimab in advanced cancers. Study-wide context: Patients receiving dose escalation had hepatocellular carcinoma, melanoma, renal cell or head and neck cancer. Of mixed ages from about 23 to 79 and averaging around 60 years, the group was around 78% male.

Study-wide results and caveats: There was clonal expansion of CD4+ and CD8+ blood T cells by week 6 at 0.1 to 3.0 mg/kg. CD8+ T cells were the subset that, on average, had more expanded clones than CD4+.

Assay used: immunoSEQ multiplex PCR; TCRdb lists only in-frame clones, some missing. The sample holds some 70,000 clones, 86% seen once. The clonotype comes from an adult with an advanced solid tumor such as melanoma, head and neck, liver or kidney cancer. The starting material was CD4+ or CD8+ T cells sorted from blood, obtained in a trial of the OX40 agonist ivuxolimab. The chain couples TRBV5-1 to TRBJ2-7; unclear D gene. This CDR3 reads CASSLITGSYEQYF. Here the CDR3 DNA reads TGCGCCAGCAGCTTGATCACGGGCTCCTACGAGCAGTACTTC.